This TCR beta chain was identified during a study of blood T cells in healthy people across ages. Study-wide findings and caveats: Getting older went along with TCR beta diversity per million T cells dropping roughly linearly. It was the long-lived donors that had more naive CD4+ cells and higher diversity than aged donors. Those diversity estimates obtained from one million T cells were thought to be underestimates. Percentage of naive T cells showed a strong correlation with TCR beta diversity.

With V trimmed by 1 base and J by 10 bases, 20 bases remained unmatched. The CDR3 loop spans 19 amino acids. CDR1 and CDR2 (germline): DFQATT, SNEGSKA (reference sequence). A sample-barcoded 5' primer and a J-beta primer mix were used in a second PCR of roughly 7 to 11 cycles. TCRdb itself ran the 5' RACE reads through MiXCR, one entry per CDR3 protein. Of about 940,000 distinct CDR3 sequences detected, around 49% appear once; the ten largest clones hold 13%. This clonotype was detected only a few times. Its antigen remains unknown. The sequenced material came from blood. This sequence was found in a man aged 30-40 years in good health. The chain employs TRBV20-1 and TRBJ2-3; 13 bases are a match to TRBD2. The CDR3 sequence is CSARGMRTSGGPLRFAQYF. The DNA for the CDR3 is TGCAGTGCTAGAGGGATGCGGACTAGCGGGGGCCCCCTGCGCTTTGCGCAGTATTTT.